This TCR beta chain was obtained from a study of T cells in Graves' hyperthyroidism and ophthalmopathy. The CDR3 has 15 residues. V lost 6 bases, J lost 0 bases, and 12 bases lay in between. Investigators excluded patients with uncontrolled infection, other autoimmune disease, pregnancy or lactation. PBMCs were sourced from more than 7.5 ml fresh peripheral blood. Regions amplified from RNA transcripts were the TCR beta CDR3 regions. The TCR CDR3 first-round RT-PCR relied on the HTBI primer set. TCRdb recomputed calls from the multiplex PCR reads with MiXCR, one row per CDR3 protein. Of roughly 740,000 distinct CDR3 sequences listed, around 17% were seen once; the top ten hold roughly 8%.

The V gene is TRBV12-3 or TRBV12-4, the J gene TRBJ2-1; perhaps TRBD2 as D (6 bases). The clonotype originates from a man younger than 30 with Graves' hyperthyroidism. Input material: blood. DNA for the CDR3: TGTGCCAGCAGGCCGACTAGGAGCTCCTACAATGAGCAGTTCTTC. Translation: CASRPTRSSYNEQFF.